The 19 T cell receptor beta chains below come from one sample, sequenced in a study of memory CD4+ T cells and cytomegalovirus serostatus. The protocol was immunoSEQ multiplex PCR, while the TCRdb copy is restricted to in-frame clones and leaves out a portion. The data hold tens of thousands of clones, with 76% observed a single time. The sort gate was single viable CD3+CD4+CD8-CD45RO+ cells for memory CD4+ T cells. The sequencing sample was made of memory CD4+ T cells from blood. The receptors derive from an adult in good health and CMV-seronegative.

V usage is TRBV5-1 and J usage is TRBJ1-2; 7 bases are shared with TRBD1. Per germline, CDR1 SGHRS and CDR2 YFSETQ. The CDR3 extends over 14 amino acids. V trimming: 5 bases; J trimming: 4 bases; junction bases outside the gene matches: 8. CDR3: CASRSQGGSYGYTF. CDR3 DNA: TGCGCCAGCAGATCCCAGGGGGGGAGCTATGGCTACACCTTC.

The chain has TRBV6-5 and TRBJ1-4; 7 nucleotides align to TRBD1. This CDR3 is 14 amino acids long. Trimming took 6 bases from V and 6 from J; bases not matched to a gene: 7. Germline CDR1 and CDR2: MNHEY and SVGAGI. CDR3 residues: CASRPGQRDEKLFF. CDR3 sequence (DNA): TGTGCCAGCAGACCGGGACAGCGGGATGAAAAACTGTTTTTT.

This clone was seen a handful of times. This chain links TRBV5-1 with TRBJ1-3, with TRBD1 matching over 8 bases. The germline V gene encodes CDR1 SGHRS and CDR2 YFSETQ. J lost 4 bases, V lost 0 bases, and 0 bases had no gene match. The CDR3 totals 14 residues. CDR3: CASSLGQGGNTIYF. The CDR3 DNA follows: TGCGCCAGCAGCTTGGGACAGGGGGGAAACACCATATATTTT.

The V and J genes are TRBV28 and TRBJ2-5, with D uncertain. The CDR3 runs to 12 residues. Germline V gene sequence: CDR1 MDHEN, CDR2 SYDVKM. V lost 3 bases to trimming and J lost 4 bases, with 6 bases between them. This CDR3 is CASSFGPETQYF. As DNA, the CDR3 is TGTGCCAGCAGTTTCGGGCCAGAGACCCAGTACTTC.

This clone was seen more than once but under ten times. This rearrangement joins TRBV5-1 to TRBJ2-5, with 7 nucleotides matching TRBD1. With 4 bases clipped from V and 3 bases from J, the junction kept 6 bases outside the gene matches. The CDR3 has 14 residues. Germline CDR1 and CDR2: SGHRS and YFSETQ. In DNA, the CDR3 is TGCGCCAGCAGCCCGACAGGGTCTGAAGAGACCCAGTACTTC. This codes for CASSPTGSEETQYF.

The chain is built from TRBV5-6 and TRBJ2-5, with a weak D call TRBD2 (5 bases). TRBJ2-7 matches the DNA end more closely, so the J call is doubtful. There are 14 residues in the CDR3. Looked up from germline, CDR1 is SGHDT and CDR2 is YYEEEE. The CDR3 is CASSFGLGDYEQYF. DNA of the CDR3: TGTGCCAGCAGCTTTGGGCTGGGAGACTACGAGCAGTACTTC.

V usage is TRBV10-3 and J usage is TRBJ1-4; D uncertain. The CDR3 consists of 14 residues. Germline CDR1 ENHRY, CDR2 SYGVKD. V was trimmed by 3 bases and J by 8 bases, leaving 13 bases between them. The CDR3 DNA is TGTGCCATCAGTGATTTGGTCGGTAAAGAAAAACTGTTTTTT. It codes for CAISDLVGKEKLFF.

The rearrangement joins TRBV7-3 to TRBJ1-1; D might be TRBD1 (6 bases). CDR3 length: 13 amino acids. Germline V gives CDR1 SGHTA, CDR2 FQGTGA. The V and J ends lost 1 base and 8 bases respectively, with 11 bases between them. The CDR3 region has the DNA TGTGCCAGCAGCTTAAGGCACAGGGCAGAAGCTTTCTTT. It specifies CASSLRHRAEAFF.

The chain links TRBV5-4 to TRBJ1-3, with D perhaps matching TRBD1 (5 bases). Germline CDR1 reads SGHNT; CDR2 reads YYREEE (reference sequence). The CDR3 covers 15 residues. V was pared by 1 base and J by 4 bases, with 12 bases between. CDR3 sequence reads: CASSLFGGSGNTIYF. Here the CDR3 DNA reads TGTGCCAGCAGCTTGTTCGGGGGGTCAGGAAACACCATATATTTT.

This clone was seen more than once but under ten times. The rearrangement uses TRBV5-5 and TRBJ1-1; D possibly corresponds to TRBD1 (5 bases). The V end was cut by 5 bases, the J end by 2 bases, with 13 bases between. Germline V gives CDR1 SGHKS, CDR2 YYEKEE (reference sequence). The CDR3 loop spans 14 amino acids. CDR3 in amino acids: CASRPQGINTEAFF. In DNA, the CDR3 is TGTGCCAGCAGGCCCCAGGGTATAAACACTGAAGCTTTCTTT.

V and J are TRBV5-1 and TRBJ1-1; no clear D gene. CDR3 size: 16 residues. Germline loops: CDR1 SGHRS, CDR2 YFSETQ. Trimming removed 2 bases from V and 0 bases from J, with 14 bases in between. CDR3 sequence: CASSFTSGGLNTEAFF. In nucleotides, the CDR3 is TGCGCCAGCAGCTTTACTTCCGGCGGTCTGAACACTGAAGCTTTCTTT.

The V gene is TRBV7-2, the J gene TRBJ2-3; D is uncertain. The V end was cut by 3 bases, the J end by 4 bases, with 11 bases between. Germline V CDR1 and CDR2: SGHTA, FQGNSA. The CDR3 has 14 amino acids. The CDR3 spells CASSFTASPDTQYF. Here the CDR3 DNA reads TGTGCCAGCAGCTTTACGGCCTCTCCAGATACGCAGTATTTT.

CDR3 bases: TGCAGCGTTAAGGACCGGAGCTCCTACAATGAGCAGTTCTTC. Protein product: CSVKDRSSYNEQFF. This chain uses TRBV29-1 with TRBJ2-1; no firm D call. Germline CDR1 and CDR2: SQVTM and ANQGSEA. V lost 5 bases, J lost 0 bases, and 11 bases lay in between. The CDR3 sequence is 14 residues long.

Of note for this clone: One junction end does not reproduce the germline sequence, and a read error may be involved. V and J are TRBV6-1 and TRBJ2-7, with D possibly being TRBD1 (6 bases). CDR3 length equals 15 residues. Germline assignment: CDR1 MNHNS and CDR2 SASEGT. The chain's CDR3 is CAISGWDKDSYEQYF. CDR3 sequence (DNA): TGTGCCATCAGTGGATGGGACAAAGACTCCTACGAGCAGTACTTC.

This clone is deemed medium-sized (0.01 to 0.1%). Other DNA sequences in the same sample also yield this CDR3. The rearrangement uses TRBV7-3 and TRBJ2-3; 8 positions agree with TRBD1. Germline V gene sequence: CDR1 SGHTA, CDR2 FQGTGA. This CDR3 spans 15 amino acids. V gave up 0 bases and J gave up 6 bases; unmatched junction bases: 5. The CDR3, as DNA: TGTGCCAGCAGCTTAACGCTTCAGGGGGCGGATACGCAGTATTTT. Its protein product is CASSLTLQGADTQYF. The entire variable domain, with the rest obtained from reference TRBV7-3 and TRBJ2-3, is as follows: GAGVSQTPSNKVTEKGKYVELRCDPISGHTALYWYRQSLGQGPEFLIYFQGTGAADDSGLPNDRFFAVRPEGSVSTLKIQRTERGDSAVYLCASSLTLQGADTQYFGPGTRLTVL.

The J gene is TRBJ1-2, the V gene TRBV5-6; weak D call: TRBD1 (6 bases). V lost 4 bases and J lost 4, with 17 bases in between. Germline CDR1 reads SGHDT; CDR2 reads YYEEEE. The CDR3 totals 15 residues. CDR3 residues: CASSQNRQATYGYTF. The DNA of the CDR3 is TGTGCCAGCAGCCAAAATAGACAGGCAACCTATGGCTACACCTTC.

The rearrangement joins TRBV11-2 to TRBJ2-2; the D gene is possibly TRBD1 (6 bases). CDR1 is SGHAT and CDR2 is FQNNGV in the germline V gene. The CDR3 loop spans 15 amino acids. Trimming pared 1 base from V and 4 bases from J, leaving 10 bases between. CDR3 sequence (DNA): TGTGCCAGCAGCTTAGGGGGGCTGAGCACCGGGGAGCTGTTTTTT. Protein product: CASSLGGLSTGELFF. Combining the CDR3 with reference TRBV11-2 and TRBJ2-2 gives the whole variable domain EAGVAQSPRYKIIEKRQSVAFWCNPISGHATLYWYQQILGQGPKLLIQFQNNGVVDDSQLPKDRFSAERLKGVDSTLKIQPAKLEDSAVYLCASSLGGLSTGELFFGEGSRLTVL.

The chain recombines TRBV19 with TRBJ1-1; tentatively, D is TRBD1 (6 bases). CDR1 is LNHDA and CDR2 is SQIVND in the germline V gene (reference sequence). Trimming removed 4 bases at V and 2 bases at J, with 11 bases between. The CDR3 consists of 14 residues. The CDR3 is CASSSRQANTEAFF. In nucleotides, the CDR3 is TGTGCCAGTAGTAGTCGACAGGCTAACACTGAAGCTTTCTTT.

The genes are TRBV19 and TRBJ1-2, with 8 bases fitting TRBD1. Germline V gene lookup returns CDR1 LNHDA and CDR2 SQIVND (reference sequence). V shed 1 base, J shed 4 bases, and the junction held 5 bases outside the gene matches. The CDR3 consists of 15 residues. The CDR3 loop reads CASSIGPGQAYGYTF. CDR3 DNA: TGTGCCAGTAGTATAGGCCCGGGACAGGCCTATGGCTACACCTTC.